This T cell receptor beta chain was sequenced during a study of blood T cell repertoires in COVID-19. Study background: Specimens from acute and convalescent COVID-19 originated in the United States, Italy and Spain.

Original handling: For nucleated cells, counts were estimated from reference gene primer amplification. The data were produced by immunoSEQ multiplex PCR, yet TCRdb's version contains in-frame clones alone and is incomplete. V and J calls and clone size are copied from that table; D and trimming were computed from the DNA. The sample shows approximately 84,000 clones, around four fifths of them seen only once. This CDR3 is 14 amino acids long. The germline gives CDR1 KGHSH, CDR2 LQKENI. The J segment lost 9 bases and the V segment lost 3 bases, leaving 2 bases of the junction unmatched. The chain recombines TRBV18 with TRBJ1-6; TRBD1 agrees at 10 bases. Sequencing used peripheral blood. The source of this sequence is a human donor in a cohort sampled during active COVID-19. CDR3 sequence reads: CASSPDRGSSPLHF. DNA of the CDR3: TGTGCCAGCTCACCGGACAGGGGGAGTTCACCCCTCCACTTT.